The present entry profiles one T cell receptor (beta chain) with its context. A few counts support this clone. Its antigen has not been determined. No per-base quality is available; no much larger clone lies one base away. This record belongs to a study of cytotoxic CD8 clonotypes in ibrutinib-treated CLL (dated by TCRdb to about 2021). About the study as a whole: The cohort had about ten relapsed/refractory and around 14 treatment-naive patients; 17 were IGHV unmutated. Responses were partial in roughly 24 patients and complete in 2; after median around 68 months follow-up, around 14 stayed in remission and about twelve progressed. Response samples were obtained after a median of around eleven months of treatment, with a range of roughly 6 to 40 months. An average of around 260,000 productive templates and tens of thousands of productive rearrangements was obtained per sample. Longitudinal samples were available for about 30% of the 86 trial participants. Cryopreserved peripheral blood mononuclear cells were obtained before treatment, at response, and at either sustained remission or disease progression. Patients were still on ibrutinib when every remission and progressive disease sample was collected. Points the paper makes about the study in general: Public clonotypes were rare and either shrank or stayed stable during treatment, and the rise in clonality at ibrutinib response reflected expansion of private clonotypes. An increase in clonality was observed at ibrutinib response, with clonality remaining stable during sustained remission and falling back toward baseline at progression. At baseline, clonality was higher than in age-matched healthy donors and showed a strong correlation with circulating CD8+ T-cell counts. Sampling times were not matched between sustained-remission and progressing patients, and lymph node repertoires were not studied.

At the junction V is shortened by 6 bases and J by 4 bases, with 19 bases in between. CDR1 and CDR2, per the germline V gene, are LGHNT and FRNRAP. Spanning cysteine to phenylalanine, the CDR3 consists of 16 amino acids. Here the CDR3 DNA is all that survives: 48 bases in frame from base 1. Taken with the paper, the label for time point translates to: 12 months on ibrutinib. For TCR beta library preparation, roughly 2.2 micrograms of genomic DNA were isolated from cryopreserved PBMCs. High-throughput TCR beta sequencing was performed on longitudinal blood samples from CLL patients receiving ibrutinib monotherapy. The patients took part in an open-label, single-center phase 2 trial of ibrutinib monotherapy. A MiSeq instrument was used for deep resolution sequencing, which targeted depths ranging from 1 in 1 million up to 1 in 200,000 T cells, with coverage averaging 10x for each clonotype. TCR beta libraries were generated with the immunoSEQ hsTCRB Kit. The source study handled its data this way. The data were analyzed with ImmunoSEQ Analyzer and ImmunoSEQ Data Assistant, and V, D and J gene assignments followed IMGT definitions. Clonality, which ranges from 0 to 1, was calculated as one minus the normalized Shannon entropy of productive rearrangement frequencies. Public clonotype analysis was restricted to overrepresented clonotypes comprising at least 0.05% of each patient's repertoire. Some 13 age-matched healthy donor repertoires from immuneACCESS were used as controls for clonality. The immuneACCESS repertoire file appears here via TCRdb, limited to in-frame rearrangements. These files lack a portion of the clones; in checked studies, under half of the deficit traces to unresolved V genes, and the cause of the others is not known. The DNA was the basis for D and trimming; V, J and clone size are from that table. For this sample there are some 93,000 clones; roughly 80% appear just once. 32% of the sample is held by the ten biggest clonotypes.

In this chain, TRBV12-5 is recombined with TRBJ1-5, with the D gene not clear enough to name. The sequence was obtained from a human donor with chronic lymphocytic leukemia. Sequencing was performed on PBMCs, taken after 12 months of ibrutinib treatment. The CDR3 is CASGRKRFIRNQPQHF. DNA sequence: TGTGCTAGTGGCCGTAAGAGATTCATTAGGAATCAGCCCCAGCATTTT.